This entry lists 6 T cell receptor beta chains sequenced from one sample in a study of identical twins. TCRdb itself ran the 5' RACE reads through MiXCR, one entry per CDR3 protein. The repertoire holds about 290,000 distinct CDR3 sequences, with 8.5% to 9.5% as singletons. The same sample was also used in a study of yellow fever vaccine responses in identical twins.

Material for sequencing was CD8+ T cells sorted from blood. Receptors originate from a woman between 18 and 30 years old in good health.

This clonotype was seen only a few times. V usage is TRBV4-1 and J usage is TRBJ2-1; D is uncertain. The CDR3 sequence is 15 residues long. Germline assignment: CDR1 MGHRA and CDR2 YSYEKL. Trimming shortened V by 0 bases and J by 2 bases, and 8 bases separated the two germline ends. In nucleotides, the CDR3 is TGCGCCAGCAGCCAAGAATCTGATGCCTACAATGAGCAGTTCTTC. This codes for CASSQESDAYNEQFF.

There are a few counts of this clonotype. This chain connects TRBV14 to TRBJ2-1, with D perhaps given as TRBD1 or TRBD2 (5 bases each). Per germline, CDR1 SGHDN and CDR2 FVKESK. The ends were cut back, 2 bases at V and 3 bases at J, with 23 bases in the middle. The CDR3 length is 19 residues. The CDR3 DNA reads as TGTGCCAGCAGCCAAATTAGGGACCTGGGATTAGCTGACTACAATGAGCAGTTCTTC. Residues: CASSQIRDLGLADYNEQFF. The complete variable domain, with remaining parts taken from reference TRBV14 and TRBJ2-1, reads EAGVTQFPSHSVIEKGQTVTLRCDPISGHDNLYWYRRVMGKEIKFLLHFVKESKQDESGMPNNRFLAERTGGTYSTLKVQPAELEDSGVYFCASSQIRDLGLADYNEQFFGPGTRLTVL.

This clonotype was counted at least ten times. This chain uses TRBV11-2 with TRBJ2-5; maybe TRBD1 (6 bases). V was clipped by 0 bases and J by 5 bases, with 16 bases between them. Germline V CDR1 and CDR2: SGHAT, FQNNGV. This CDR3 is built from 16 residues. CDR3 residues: CASSLEWQGSGETQYF. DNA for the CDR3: TGTGCCAGCAGCTTAGAGTGGCAGGGGTCCGGGGAGACCCAGTACTTC.

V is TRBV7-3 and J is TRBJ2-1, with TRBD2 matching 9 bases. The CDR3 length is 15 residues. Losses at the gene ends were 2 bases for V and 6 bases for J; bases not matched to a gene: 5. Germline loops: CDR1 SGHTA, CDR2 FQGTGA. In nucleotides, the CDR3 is TGTGCCAGCAGCTTACGCGGGGGGGCTCGCAATGAGCAGTTCTTC. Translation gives CASSLRGGARNEQFF. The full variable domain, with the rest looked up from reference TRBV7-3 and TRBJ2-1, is GAGVSQTPSNKVTEKGKYVELRCDPISGHTALYWYRQSLGQGPEFLIYFQGTGAADDSGLPNDRFFAVRPEGSVSTLKIQRTERGDSAVYLCASSLRGGARNEQFFGPGTRLTVL.

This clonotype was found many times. CDR3 region: CSASGISNQPQHF. The CDR3 DNA reads TGCAGTGCTAGCGGGATTAGCAATCAGCCCCAGCATTTT. The gene calls are TRBV20-1 and TRBJ1-5; D unclear. The length of the CDR3 is 13 residues. Germline V gene lookup returns CDR1 DFQATT and CDR2 SNEGSKA (reference sequence). V was shortened by 3 bases and J by 0 bases, with 6 bases between the two germline ends.

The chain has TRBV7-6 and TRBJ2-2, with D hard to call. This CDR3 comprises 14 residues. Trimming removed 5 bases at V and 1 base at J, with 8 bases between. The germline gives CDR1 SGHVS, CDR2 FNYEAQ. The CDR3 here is CASSTRKNTGELFF. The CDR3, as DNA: TGTGCCAGCAGCACCCGGAAGAACACCGGGGAGCTGTTTTTT.